Listed below are T cell receptor beta chains from one sample, sequenced in a study of Tregs in tolerant kidney transplant recipients. The data were produced by immunoSEQ multiplex PCR, yet TCRdb's version contains in-frame clones alone and is incomplete. The data show some 60,000 clones, with 65% to 85% seen just once and less than 5.5% held by the top ten. Input material: CD4+ T cells from blood. All receptors derive from a human donor in good health. Both conserved end residues are part of each CDR3. The D gene is left open where the match is weak. For some rows the clone size is stated as once, few or many, or as a class when expanded; others skip it.

V	size	D	J	CDR3	DNA
TRBV2	NA	NA	TRBJ1-5	CASRRSGTWQPQHF	TGTGCCAGCAGGAGATCTGGGACGTGGCAGCCCCAGCATTTT
TRBV7-2	NA	NA	TRBJ2-7	CASNIQGIEQYF	TGTGCCAGCAACATCCAGGGGATCGAGCAGTACTTC
TRBV9	NA	NA	TRBJ1-2	CASSVLAQTFDYTF	TGTGCCAGCAGCGTACTGGCCCAAACATTTGACTACACCTTC
TRBV7-2	NA	TRBD2	TRBJ2-7	CASSLGASGSPTYEQYF	TGTGCCAGCAGCTTAGGGGCTAGCGGGAGTCCCACCTACGAGCAGTACTTC
TRBV7-9	many	TRBD1	TRBJ2-4	CASSSPIQGQAIQYF	TGTGCCAGCAGCTCGCCTATTCAGGGACAGGCCATTCAGTACTTC
TRBV18	NA	NA	TRBJ2-4	CASSQETGLVAKNIQYF	TGTGCCAGCTCACAGGAGACAGGTCTTGTAGCCAAAAACATTCAGTACTTC
TRBV30	few	NA	TRBJ1-5	CAWSVVRDQPQHF	TGTGCCTGGAGTGTAGTACGGGATCAGCCCCAGCATTTT
TRBV7-2	once	TRBD2	TRBJ2-5	CASSARLAGGRETQYF	TGTGCCAGCAGCGCCAGATTAGCGGGGGGTCGGGAGACCCAGTACTTC
TRBV20-1	NA	NA	TRBJ2-1	CSARIYNEQFF	TGCAGTGCTAGAATCTACAATGAGCAGTTCTTC
TRBV29-1	NA	TRBD2	TRBJ2-5	CSVRRGLAGLWYF	TGCAGCGTCCGAAGGGGACTAGCGGGGCTCTGGTACTTC
TRBV9	NA	NA	TRBJ2-7	CASSPDLVQEQYF	TGTGCCAGCAGCCCCGACCTGGTGCAGGAGCAGTACTTC
TRBV10-3	NA	TRBD2	TRBJ2-7	CAIMTNGLAGEGEQYF	TGTGCCATCATGACGAATGGACTAGCGGGAGAAGGCGAGCAGTACTTC
TRBV18	NA	NA	TRBJ1-1	CASSPMGPGAGTNTEAFF	TGTGCCAGCTCACCAATGGGACCTGGGGCAGGGACGAACACTGAAGCTTTCTTT
TRBV10-2	NA	NA	TRBJ1-5	CASRAENQPQHF	TGCGCCAGCAGGGCGGAAAATCAGCCCCAGCATTTT
TRBV5-1	few	TRBD2	TRBJ2-1	CASSLHGGSSYNEQFF	TGCGCCAGCAGCTTGCACGGGGGGTCCTCCTACAATGAGCAGTTCTTC
TRBV7-9	NA	TRBD2	TRBJ2-2	CASSTLAGNTGELFF	TGTGCCAGCAGCACACTAGCGGGAAACACCGGGGAGCTGTTTTTT
TRBV19	NA	NA	TRBJ2-3	CASSIGVRGPSTDTQYF	TGTGCCAGTAGTATAGGCGTCAGGGGTCCCTCCACAGATACGCAGTATTTT
TRBV18	NA	TRBD1	TRBJ1-1	CASSAGGHLATEAFF	TGTGCCAGCTCGGCAGGGGGCCACCTCGCCACTGAAGCTTTCTTT
TRBV7-9	once	NA	TRBJ1-1	CASALLSLRAFF	TGTGCCAGCGCCCTCCTTTCTTTGAGAGCTTTCTTT
TRBV2	few	TRBD1	TRBJ1-2	CASTRTGTGGYGYTF	TGTGCCAGCACTAGAACCGGGACAGGGGGATATGGCTACACCTTC
TRBV29-1	NA	NA	TRBJ1-1	CSVEVILVLTGLTEAFF	TGCAGCGTTGAAGTGATTCTCGTTCTGACAGGACTCACTGAAGCTTTCTTT
TRBV7-9	NA	NA	TRBJ2-7	CASSLAVGGTSYEQYF	TGTGCCAGCAGCTTAGCGGTAGGGGGGACCTCCTACGAGCAGTACTTC
TRBV10-3	medium-sized	TRBD1	TRBJ1-3	CAISGTGTGGNTIYF	TGTGCCATCAGTGGCACCGGGACAGGGGGAAACACCATATATTTT
TRBV15	NA	TRBD1	TRBJ1-2	CATSLTGGGISGYGYTF	TGTGCCACCAGCCTAACAGGGGGCGGGATAAGTGGATATGGCTACACCTTC
TRBV29-1	NA	TRBD1	TRBJ2-2	CSVDSLTGTGGTGELFF	TGCAGCGTTGACAGTCTTACGGGAACAGGGGGAACCGGGGAGCTGTTTTTT
TRBV2	few	NA	TRBJ1-5	CASNIDGGDQPQHF	TGTGCCAGCAATATCGATGGCGGGGATCAGCCCCAGCATTTT
TRBV30	NA	TRBD1	TRBJ1-6	CAWRRGQGESPLHF	TGTGCCTGGAGACGGGGACAGGGGGAGTCACCCCTCCACTTT
TRBV6-5	once	NA	TRBJ2-3	CASKHRSSTDTQYF	TGTGCCAGCAAACACAGGTCTAGCACAGATACGCAGTATTTT
TRBV14	NA	NA	TRBJ1-3	CASSQRSYSGNTIYF	TGTGCCAGCAGCCAGCGCAGTTATTCTGGAAACACCATATATTTT
TRBV6-5	NA	TRBD1	TRBJ1-2	CASSTLRDREYGYTF	TGTGCCAGCAGTACCCTCCGGGACAGGGAGTATGGCTACACCTTC
TRBV5-6	NA	NA	TRBJ1-2	CASSLEQIYGYTF	TGTGCCAGCAGCTTGGAGCAGATCTATGGCTACACCTTC
TRBV2	NA	NA	TRBJ2-7	CASNPRQYEQYF	TGTGCCAGCAACCCTCGACAGTACGAGCAGTACTTC
TRBV5-1	NA	TRBD2	TRBJ2-7	CASSLFSSGSYEQYF	TGCGCCAGCAGCTTGTTCTCTAGCGGTTCCTACGAGCAGTACTTC
TRBV2	few	NA	TRBJ1-2	CASSGGQGRGYTF	TGTGCCAGCAGTGGGGGCCAGGGTCGCGGCTACACCTTC
TRBV6-5	NA	NA	TRBJ1-2	CASGSDGFGYTF	TGTGCCAGCGGATCCGACGGTTTTGGCTACACCTTC
TRBV6-5	NA	NA	TRBJ2-7	CASSKNTGMGEQYF	TGTGCCAGCAGTAAGAACACAGGGATGGGCGAGCAGTACTTC
TRBV11-2	NA	TRBD2	TRBJ2-5	CASSLSAARGVRGTQYF	TGTGCCAGCAGCTTATCCGCCGCGCGGGGGGTCCGTGGGACCCAGTACTTC
TRBV7-2	NA	TRBD2	TRBJ2-7	CASSSISGTSGLSYEQYF	TGTGCCAGCAGCTCGATTTCCGGGACTAGCGGACTCTCCTACGAGCAGTACTTC
TRBV30	NA	TRBD1	TRBJ1-1	CACSPGRGRVDTEAFF	TGTGCCTGCTCGCCCGGCAGGGGGCGCGTGGACACTGAAGCTTTCTTT
TRBV11-1	few	NA	TRBJ2-5	CASSPWGETQYF	TGTGCCAGCAGTCCCTGGGGGGAGACCCAGTACTTC
TRBV2	few	NA	TRBJ2-7	CASGRSYEQYF	TGTGCCAGCGGGAGATCCTACGAGCAGTACTTC
TRBV19	NA	NA	TRBJ2-3	CASSADTQYF	TGTGCCAGTTCGGCAGATACGCAGTATTTT
TRBV5-1	few	NA	TRBJ2-2	CASLRDINTGELFF	TGCGCCAGTCTTCGGGACATAAACACCGGGGAGCTGTTTTTT
TRBV9	NA	NA	TRBJ1-5	CASSPTESNQPQHF	TGTGCCAGCAGCCCTACAGAAAGCAATCAGCCCCAGCATTTT
TRBV7-9	NA	TRBD2	TRBJ2-3	CASEVAGGPDTQYF	TGTGCCAGTGAGGTAGCGGGGGGTCCAGATACGCAGTATTTT
TRBV30	NA	NA	TRBJ1-4	CAWKHSPVTNEKLFF	TGTGCCTGGAAACACTCCCCGGTGACTAATGAAAAACTGTTTTTT
TRBV6-5	NA	NA	TRBJ1-1	CASSSQAGTEAFF	TGTGCCAGCAGTTCCCAGGCAGGAACTGAAGCTTTCTTT
TRBV6-6	NA	NA	TRBJ1-1	CASSDLTGTEAFF	TGTGCCAGCAGTGACTTGACCGGAACTGAAGCTTTCTTT
TRBV6-5	NA	NA	TRBJ1-5	CATGRTNQPQHF	TGTGCCACCGGACGGACTAATCAGCCCCAGCATTTT